This record looks at one TCR beta chain sequence and its context. This sample was included in a study of blood T cell repertoires in COVID-19. About the research overall: Samples taken during acute and convalescent COVID-19 were collected in the United States, Italy and Spain. PBMCs, B-cell-depleted T cells, or T cells provided the cDNA or gDNA that made up the material.

Authors' analysis steps: Estimation of nucleated cell counts was performed using reference gene primer amplification. Some clones are missing from TCRdb's copy, which holds only in-frame ones; the method was immunoSEQ multiplex PCR. V and J calls and clone size are copied from that table; D and trimming were computed from the DNA. This sample has 200,000 to 250,000 clones, with 70% to 90% found just once. In germline, CDR1 is SGHRS, CDR2 YFSETQ. V was shortened by 1 base and J by 2 bases, with 11 bases between the two germline ends. The CDR3 extends over 15 amino acids. In assigning cohorts, the study relied on participant-reported clinical history.

V is TRBV5-1 and J is TRBJ2-3, with D possibly TRBD1 on 6 matching bases. The TCR originated in a man aged 30-40 years with acute COVID-19. Source material: PBMCs or T cells enriched from blood (not recorded which). The CDR3, as DNA: TGCGCCAGCAGCTTGATGGGGGCGCCCACAGATACGCAGTATTTT. As protein: CASSLMGAPTDTQYF.